This T cell receptor (beta chain) was obtained from a study of blood T cells in healthy people across ages (dated by TCRdb to 2013 to 2016). Context from the whole study: In model experiments, roughly one uniquely barcoded TCR beta cDNA molecule per two T cells was captured by template switching. Age-related changes in TCR beta repertoire diversity were measured in the study by deep sequencing normalized with unique cDNA molecular identifiers. Four age groups were formed from the donors: young (average approximately 16 years), middle-aged (more than 35), aged (about 62) and long-lived (around 80). To avoid experimental bias, donors of different ages were distributed randomly across sequencing lanes. Two additional independent replicas of 1 million unique cDNA reads from the same blood draw were analyzed for two donors (one aged 18 to 30 and one aged 80 or older). Broader findings and caveats from the paper: Conclusive comparison of naive and antigen-experienced compartments was prevented by the profiling of bulk unsorted PBMCs. Total diversity estimates from one million sequenced T cells were considered lower bounds and underestimates. Observed TCR beta diversity per million T cells fell roughly linearly with age, and a significant reduction was already apparent by age roughly 41. Compared with the aged group, the long-lived group had more naive CD4+ T cells, fewer expanded clones and increased TCR diversity, suggesting age selection. The CMV infection status of donors was not known, potentially confounding age-related changes in expanded clonotypes. There was a strong correlation between observed TCR beta diversity and the percentage of naive T cells measured by flow cytometry.

The library was built by means of 5' RACE. Sequenced on an Illumina HiSeq 2500. The second PCR ran for roughly 7 to 11 cycles and used a J-beta primer mix along with a sample-barcoded 5' primer. A template-switch 5' adaptor carrying 12 random nucleotides introduced a unique molecular identifier onto each TCR beta cDNA molecule. Each sample yielded at least 3 million CDR3-containing paired-end reads. The Mint cDNA synthesis kit, primed by a TRBC-specific oligonucleotide, was used to synthesize first-strand cDNA from all RNA. Following uracil-DNA glycosylase treatment, a first 18-cycle PCR with universal primers M1SS and BC2_uni_R was performed on all cDNA. As for the original processing: For normalization, 1 million high-quality reads, each with a distinct molecular identifier, were randomly selected from each sample. Instead of being binned into consensus sequences, reads that shared molecular identifiers were thrown out. MiTCR, with a Q25 quality threshold and the strictest error-elimination algorithm, was used for CDR3 identification, clonotype clustering and error correction. A nonparametric unseen species model with Euler transformation was used to estimate lower-bound total TCR beta diversity. TCRdb handled the public reads itself, with Q25 trimming in fastp and clone calling in MiXCR, and kept productive beta chains. Rows with one shared CDR3 protein collapse into an entry with the most common genes and DNA. TCRdb's processing, not the authors', yielded these V and J calls. The sample table holds over a million distinct CDR3 sequences, of which roughly 45% were seen once. The ten largest clones capture 15% to 20% of the sample.

The CDR3, from cysteine to phenylalanine, totals 14 residues. CDR3 DNA is the only sequence kept; it has 42 bases, read in frame from the first base. The germline V gene provides CDR1 MNHEY and CDR2 SVGEGT. V was cut back by 6 bases and J by 2 bases, leaving a gap of 11 bases between them. As concerns this clonotype: This clone's antigen is unknown. Per-base quality was not reported, and no clone a single base away is much larger than it.

The donors were roughly 39 Caucasian individuals from Russia, aged roughly 6 to 100 years, who were systemically healthy. Each donor gave about 9.7 milliliters of peripheral blood, drawn into EDTA-treated Vacutainer tubes. Ficoll-Paque density-gradient centrifugation was used to isolate PBMCs, with at least 6.5 million per sample. Trizol reagent was used to extract total RNA from the PBMCs, yielding at least 5 micrograms per sample. Naive CD45RAhigh/CD27high T cell percentages were measured by flow cytometry on a PBMC aliquot from every donor. This clonotype originated in a woman aged 60-70 years in good health. Sequencing was carried out using blood. This chain is built from TRBV6-2 or TRBV6-3 and TRBJ2-4; the D gene is not confidently resolved. The DNA sequence is as follows: TGTGCCAGCAGAACTGACATGACCAAAAACATTCAGTACTTC. Protein translation: CASRTDMTKNIQYF.